The 29 T cell receptor beta chains below were found in one sample sequenced in a study of T cell responses to AZD1222 COVID-19 vaccine (dated by TCRdb to about 2021). The method behind the library was the immunoSEQ multiplex PCR assay. The table was pulled from immuneACCESS by TCRdb, which kept in-frame rearrangements only. Such tables lose some clones; where checked, under half of the loss comes from unresolved V genes, and the rest has no known cause. The sample records 80,000 or so clones, 65% to 85% of which are singletons. About 3.1% of the sample belongs to the ten largest clones. In light of the paper, this sample's time point label describes: baseline before first vaccination. The material sequenced was peripheral blood, taken on day 0 of AZD1222 vaccination. These receptors originate from an adult in good health.

The count of this clone is one. The rearrangement links TRBV5-6 to TRBJ1-1, with TRBD1 matching 10 bases. The V gene's germline CDR1 is SGHDT and CDR2 YYEEEE. Unmatched junction bases numbered 10, after V lost 0 bases and J lost 5 bases. The CDR3 runs 17 residues. The CDR3, as DNA: TGTGCCAGCAGCTTGGAGGGGGACAGGGGCCCGGGAACTGAAGCTTTCTTT. This sequence encodes CASSLEGDRGPGTEAFF.

The CDR3: CASSRQGDFTDTQYF. The CDR3 DNA sequence: TGTGCCAGCAGCCGACAGGGGGATTTTACAGATACGCAGTATTTT. The gene calls are TRBV5-8 and TRBJ2-3, with 9 bases matching TRBD1. Germline loops: CDR1 SGHTS, CDR2 YDEGEE. V trimming: 4 bases; J trimming: 3 bases; junction bases outside the gene matches: 6. The CDR3 extends over 15 amino acids.

V usage is TRBV29-1 and J usage is TRBJ2-3, with TRBD1 as a possible D gene (6 bases). V dropped 0 bases and J dropped 1 base, with 11 bases sitting between them. CDR1 and CDR2 from the germline V gene are SQVTM and ANQGSEA. CDR3 size: 15 residues. The CDR3 here is CSVEEGRGGTDTQYF. The CDR3 nucleotides are TGCAGCGTTGAAGAGGGCAGGGGAGGCACAGATACGCAGTATTTT.

J is TRBJ1-2 and V is TRBV9; no firm D call. The CDR3 totals 14 residues. V was clipped by 0 bases and J by 7 bases, with 13 bases between them. CDR1 and CDR2 from the germline V gene are SGDLS and YYNGEE. CDR3 region: CASSVVPPMSGYTF. In DNA form, the CDR3 reads TGTGCCAGCAGCGTAGTTCCCCCCATGAGTGGCTACACCTTC.

The table lists this clone with a count of one. The rearrangement joins TRBV11-2 to TRBJ2-1; D is possibly TRBD2 (5 bases). The CDR3 covers 16 residues. Germline assignment: CDR1 SGHAT and CDR2 FQNNGV. The ends were cut back, 1 base at V and 0 bases at J, with 10 bases in the middle. The CDR3 nucleotides read TGTGCCAGCAGCTTAGTTTTGGGGAGCTCCTACAATGAGCAGTTCTTC. As protein: CASSLVLGSSYNEQFF.

This chain connects TRBV9 to TRBJ1-2; no firm D call. This CDR3 has 12 amino acids. The germline V gene encodes CDR1 SGDLS and CDR2 YYNGEE. V was shortened by 5 bases and J by 1 base, with 6 bases between the two germline ends. CDR3 in DNA: TGTGCCAGCAGTCATCTTAACTATGGCTACACCTTC. Residues: CASSHLNYGYTF.

The rearrangement links TRBV9 to TRBJ1-1; 8 bases are a match to TRBD1. The CDR3 runs 17 residues. With V trimmed by 3 bases and J by 5 bases, 15 bases remained unmatched. From germline, CDR1 is SGDLS and CDR2 YYNGEE. The CDR3 DNA follows: TGTGCCAGCAGCGCCTGGGCATTTACAGGGGGGGAAACTGAAGCTTTCTTT. Its protein is CASSAWAFTGGETEAFF.

V is TRBV5-5 and J is TRBJ1-1, with D possibly TRBD1 on 5 matching bases. CDR1 is SGHKS and CDR2 is YYEKEE in the germline V gene (reference sequence). CDR3 length: 11 residues. Trimming left V 6 bases short and J 10 bases short, with 13 bases between. CDR3 coding DNA: TGTGCCAGCAAATGGGGGGGAGGAGCTTTCTTT. It yields the protein CASKWGGGAFF.

The rearrangement uses TRBV19 and TRBJ2-3; TRBD2 matches at 10 bases. The CDR3 extends over 14 amino acids. Germline CDR1 LNHDA, CDR2 SQIVND (reference sequence). V lost 10 bases to trimming and J lost 8 bases; unmatched junction nucleotides: 12. Here the CDR3 reads CATKEAGGPGTQYF. The CDR3 nucleotides are TGTGCCACCAAAGAAGCGGGAGGGCCCGGTACGCAGTATTTT.

The J gene is TRBJ2-5, the V gene TRBV3-1 (or the pseudogene TRBV3-2); unclear D gene. Germline CDR1 and CDR2: LGHDT and YNNKEL (reference sequence). The CDR3 spans 14 residues. Trimming took off 0 bases at V and 2 bases at J, with 7 bases between the two ends. CDR3 coding DNA: TGTGCCAGCAGCCAAGATCAGGTTCAAGAGACCCAGTACTTC. Protein sequence: CASSQDQVQETQYF.

This clone showed up just a few times. The J gene is TRBJ2-2, the V gene TRBV5-1, with TRBD1 matching 8 bases. Germline V lookup: CDR1 SGHRS, CDR2 YFSETQ. This CDR3 is built from 14 residues. The V segment lost 4 bases and the J segment 8 bases; nucleotides outside the gene matches: 7. CDR3 residues: CASSPDREWGELFF. CDR3 nucleotides: TGCGCCAGCAGCCCGGACAGGGAATGGGGGGAGCTGTTTTTT.

This clone was detected a few times. V is TRBV30 and J is TRBJ2-3; a weak D match, TRBD1 (7 bases). The V end was cut by 0 bases, the J end by 0 bases, with 22 bases between. CDR3 length equals 19 residues. CDR1 and CDR2 from the germline V gene are GTSNPN and SVGIG (reference sequence). DNA of the CDR3: TGTGCCTGGAGTGTACTTCGGGGGAGACAGGGCATTAGCACAGATACGCAGTATTTT. It encodes CAWSVLRGRQGISTDTQYF. Together with reference TRBV30 and TRBJ2-3, the CDR3 gives the full variable domain: SQTIHQWPATLVQPVGSPLSLECTVEGTSNPNLYWYRQAAGRGLQLLFYSVGIGQISSEVPQNLSASRPQDRQFILSSKKLLLSDSGFYLCAWSVLRGRQGISTDTQYFGPGTRLTVL.

The V and J genes are TRBV2 and TRBJ2-7, with a possible D match to TRBD1 (6 bases). The germline V and J ends were trimmed by 7 bases and 7 bases, with 14 bases remaining between them. Germline-derived CDR1 and CDR2 are SNHLY and FYNNEI. This CDR3 contains 12 residues. The CDR3 region has the DNA TGTGCCAGCATGTTGGGGGCGAGAGAGCAGTACTTC. This sequence encodes CASMLGAREQYF.

The gene calls are TRBV12-5 and TRBJ1-2; the match to TRBD1 covers 8 bases. Per germline, CDR1 LGHNT and CDR2 FRNRAP. This CDR3 comprises 16 residues. J lost 4 bases, V lost 4 bases, and 11 bases had no gene match. The CDR3 bases are TGTGCTAGTGGTTCGTACCCCAGGGGGCTAGGCTATGGCTACACCTTC. Encoded protein: CASGSYPRGLGYGYTF.

V is TRBV6-2 or TRBV6-3 and J is TRBJ2-3, with TRBD2 matching over 8 bases. The CDR3 spans 14 residues. Germline CDR1 is MNHEY and CDR2 is SVGEGT. V dropped 5 bases and J dropped 7; count of bases not matched to a gene: 8. Here the CDR3 DNA reads TGTGCCAGCAGTGACGGACTAGCTAGATATACGCAGTATTTT. Translating it yields CASSDGLARYTQYF.

This clone was picked up a small number of times. This chain links TRBV2 with TRBJ1-6, with D possibly matching TRBD1 (6 bases). The V gene lost 4 bases and the J gene lost 8 bases, with 15 bases spanning the gap. Germline V gene lookup returns CDR1 SNHLY and CDR2 FYNNEI. The CDR3 is 15 amino acids. The CDR3 region is CASSAQTTGDSPLHF. In nucleotides, the CDR3 is TGTGCCAGCAGTGCCCAAACGACAGGCGATTCACCCCTCCACTTT.

This rearrangement joins TRBV4-1 to TRBJ2-7; TRBD1 aligns across 10 bases. V lost 6 bases, J lost 4 bases, and 12 bases stayed unmatched. CDR3 size: 16 residues. CDR1 MGHRA and CDR2 YSYEKL come from the germline V gene. The CDR3 coding sequence is TGCGCCAGCAGTCCCGGGACAGGGGAAGCGGGATACGAGCAGTACTTC. Its protein product is CASSPGTGEAGYEQYF.

This chain connects TRBV2 to TRBJ2-7; perhaps TRBD2 as D (6 bases). V was trimmed by 4 bases and J by 2 bases, leaving 15 bases between them. The CDR3 is 15 residues long. Germline V gene lookup returns CDR1 SNHLY and CDR2 FYNNEI. CDR3 region: CASSVDGTGPYEQYF. The CDR3 DNA follows: TGTGCCAGCAGTGTGGACGGGACTGGACCCTACGAGCAGTACTTC.

The chain carries TRBV2 and TRBJ2-7, with TRBD2 identical over 9 bases. The V segment lost 8 bases and the J segment 4 bases; nucleotides outside the gene matches: 6. From germline, CDR1 is SNHLY and CDR2 FYNNEI. The CDR3 extends over 13 amino acids. CDR3 region: CASVGGGAYEQYF. CDR3 nucleotide sequence: TGTGCCAGCGTCGGCGGGGGGGCGTACGAGCAGTACTTC. Drawing the rest from reference TRBV2 and TRBJ2-7, the complete variable domain is EPEVTQTPSHQVTQMGQEVILRCVPISNHLYFYWYRQILGQKVEFLVSFYNNEISEKSEIFDDQFSVERPDGSNFTLKIRSTKLEDSAMYFCASVGGGAYEQYFGPGTRLTVT.

This chain connects TRBV15 to TRBJ2-2; no firm D call. Germline V gene sequence: CDR1 LNHNV, CDR2 YYDKDF (reference sequence). The CDR3 is 16 amino acids. Deletions cut 0 bases from V and 2 bases from J, with 10 bases between. The DNA of the CDR3 is TGTGCCACCAGCAGAGATCTTGTGGGAAACACCGGGGAGCTGTTTTTT. Translating it yields CATSRDLVGNTGELFF.

V is TRBV19 and J is TRBJ2-3; D tentatively fits TRBD1 or TRBD2 (5 bases each). Germline V gives CDR1 LNHDA, CDR2 SQIVND (reference sequence). The CDR3 sequence is 16 residues long. The V and J ends lost 5 bases and 0 bases respectively, with 15 bases between them. DNA of the CDR3: TGTGCCAGTAGTCCCTTTGGGGGAGTTAGCACAGATACGCAGTATTTT. Amino acids: CASSPFGGVSTDTQYF.

V usage is TRBV12-5 and J usage is TRBJ1-1, with D hard to call. Trimming took off 8 bases at V and 8 bases at J, with 18 bases between the two ends. The CDR3 is 13 amino acids. Germline CDR1 is LGHNT and CDR2 is FRNRAP. CDR3 residues: CASSGEWRREAFF. CDR3 in DNA: TGTGCTAGTAGTGGGGAATGGAGGCGGGAAGCTTTCTTT.

The V call is TRBV5-4, the J call TRBJ1-1, with a weak D call TRBD1 (6 bases). V dropped 4 bases and J dropped 0 bases, with 10 bases sitting between them. The germline CDR1 and CDR2 sequences are SGHNT and YYREEE (reference sequence). This CDR3 has 14 amino acids. CDR3 in DNA: TGTGCCAGCAGCGAGGACAGCTTGAACACTGAAGCTTTCTTT. Its translation is CASSEDSLNTEAFF.

The chain employs TRBV24-1 and TRBJ1-6, with TRBD1 as a possible D gene (6 bases). The CDR3 totals 20 residues. Trimming took off 9 bases at V and 0 bases at J, with 26 bases between the two ends. Germline CDR1 reads KGHDR; CDR2 reads SFDVKD. Written as DNA, the CDR3 is TGTGCCACCTCGAATCAGACAGGCCCCCCCCGCAGCTCCTATAATTCACCCCTCCACTTT. This translates into CATSNQTGPPRSSYNSPLHF.

This clone turned up a few times. The rearrangement links TRBV5-1 to TRBJ2-1, with TRBD2 identical over 9 bases. The CDR3 length is 14 residues. The trim removed 4 bases at V and 5 bases at J, leaving 4 bases unmatched. Germline CDR1 SGHRS, CDR2 YFSETQ. CDR3 in amino acids: CASSKRLADNEQFF. The CDR3 DNA reads as TGCGCCAGCAGCAAAAGACTAGCGGACAATGAGCAGTTCTTC.

J is TRBJ2-7 and V is TRBV15; D unclear. The CDR3 runs 12 residues. Germline CDR1 reads LNHNV; CDR2 reads YYDKDF (reference sequence). Deletions cut 0 bases from V and 6 bases from J, with 6 bases between. The CDR3 nucleotides are TGTGCCACCAGCAGAGATCTGGGCGAGCAGTACTTC. Amino acids: CATSRDLGEQYF.

The genes are TRBV4-1 and TRBJ1-1; 7 bases match TRBD1. This CDR3 spans 12 amino acids. The trim removed 9 bases at V and 1 base at J, leaving 2 bases unmatched. CDR1 and CDR2 (germline): MGHRA, YSYEKL. The CDR3 nucleotides read TGCGCCAGTAGGGACAGGAACACTGAAGCTTTCTTT. It yields the protein CASRDRNTEAFF.

The genes are TRBV5-6 and TRBJ1-2; D call uncertain. Per germline, CDR1 SGHDT and CDR2 YYEEEE. The CDR3 is made up of 11 amino acids. The V and J ends lost 0 bases and 8 bases respectively, with 5 bases between them. CDR3 bases: TGTGCCAGCAGCTTGGAGGGAGGCTACACCTTC. It encodes CASSLEGGYTF.

This chain joins TRBV27 and TRBJ2-2; D possibly corresponds to TRBD2 (5 bases). Trimming cost V 3 bases and J 5 bases, with 13 bases left between them. Per germline, CDR1 MNHEY and CDR2 SMNVEV (reference sequence). This CDR3 has 15 residues. The CDR3 loop reads CASSFSLGGTGELFF. The CDR3 bases are TGTGCCAGCAGTTTTTCACTAGGCGGGACCGGGGAGCTGTTTTTT.